This T cell receptor (beta chain) was sequenced in a study of CD8 T cells in Susac syndrome. Sequencing of TCR beta was performed on blood CD8+ T cells and on blood CD4+ T cells. Susac syndrome patients met recently defined diagnostic criteria for definite or probable disease. CDR1 is SGHAT and CDR2 is FQNNGV in the germline V gene. The CDR3 covers 16 residues. J gave up 3 bases and V 5 bases, and 9 bases lay outside the gene matches. cDNA came from about 0.5 to 1 ug RNA primed by random hexamers. It was immunoSEQ multiplex PCR that amplified TCR beta CDR3 across 54 Vbeta and 13 Jbeta. TCRdb independently ran MiXCR on the immunoSEQ multiplex PCR reads; one entry per CDR3 protein. The sample includes 130,000 or so distinct CDR3 sequences, around 94% of them seen just once.

The sequenced material came from CD8+ T cells from PBMCs. The chain employs TRBV11-2 and TRBJ2-7, with 11 positions matching TRBD1. The clonotype comes from a human donor with Susac syndrome. The chain's CDR3 is CASSLTIGTGGYEQYF. CDR3 coding DNA: TGTGCCAGCAGCCTCACAATAGGGACAGGGGGCTACGAGCAGTACTTC.